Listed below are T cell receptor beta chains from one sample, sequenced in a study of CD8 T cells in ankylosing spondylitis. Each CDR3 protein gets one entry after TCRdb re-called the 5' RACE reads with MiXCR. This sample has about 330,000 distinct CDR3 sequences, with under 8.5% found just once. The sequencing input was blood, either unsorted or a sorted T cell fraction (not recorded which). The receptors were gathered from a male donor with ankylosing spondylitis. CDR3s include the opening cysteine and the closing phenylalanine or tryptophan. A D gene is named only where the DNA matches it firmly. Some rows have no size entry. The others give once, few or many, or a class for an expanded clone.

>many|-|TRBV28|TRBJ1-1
CASSLRVSGEAFF
TGTGCCAGCAGTTTACGGGTATCGGGTGAAGCTTTCTTT
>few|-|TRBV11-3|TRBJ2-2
CASSRSGIGSPGELFF
TGTGCCAGCAGCCGTTCGGGGATCGGTAGTCCCGGGGAGCTGTTTTTT
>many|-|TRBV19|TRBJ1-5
CASSANGGYQPQHF
TGTGCCAGTAGTGCCAACGGGGGATATCAGCCCCAGCATTTT
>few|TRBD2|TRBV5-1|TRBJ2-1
CASSSRPSTRLAGGPKGNEQFF
TGCGCCAGCAGCTCCCGCCCTTCGACGAGACTAGCGGGAGGGCCCAAGGGGAATGAGCAGTTCTTC
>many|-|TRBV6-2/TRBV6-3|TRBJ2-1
CASSYLDEQFF
TGTGCCAGCAGTTACTTAGATGAGCAGTTCTTC
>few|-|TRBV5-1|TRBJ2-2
CASSVAGARELFF
TGCGCCAGCAGCGTTGCCGGGGCCCGGGAGCTGTTTTTT
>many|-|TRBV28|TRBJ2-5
CASNVAAQETQYF
TGTGCCAGCAATGTGGCGGCACAAGAGACCCAGTACTTC
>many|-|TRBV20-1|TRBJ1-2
CSAILDRNYGYTF
TGCAGTGCCATATTGGATCGCAACTATGGCTACACCTTC
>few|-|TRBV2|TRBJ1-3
CASSDSYSGNTIYF
TGTGCCAGCAGTGACAGCTACTCTGGAAACACCATATATTTT
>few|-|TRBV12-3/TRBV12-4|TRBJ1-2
CASSGTWNTF
TGTGCCAGCAGTGGGACATGGAACACCTTC
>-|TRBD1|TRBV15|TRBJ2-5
CATSRDGGGQGPETQYF
TGTGCCACCAGCAGAGATGGAGGGGGACAGGGCCCAGAGACCCAGTACTTC
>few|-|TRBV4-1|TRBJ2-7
CASSPQRVPYEQYF
TGCGCCAGCAGCCCACAACGGGTCCCCTACGAGCAGTACTTC
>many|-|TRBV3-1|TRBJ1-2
CASSQDLRVPGYTF
TGTGCCAGCAGCCAAGATCTAAGGGTTCCTGGCTACACCTTC
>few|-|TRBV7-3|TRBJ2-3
CASSLTLTGSTDTQYF
TGTGCCAGCAGCTTAACGTTGACCGGTTCCACAGATACGCAGTATTTT
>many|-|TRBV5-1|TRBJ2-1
CASSLAGAPYNEQFF
TGCGCCAGCAGCTTGGCGGGAGCCCCCTACAATGAGCAGTTCTTC
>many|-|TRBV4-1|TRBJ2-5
CASSQDLWSRETQYF
TGCGCCAGCAGCCAAGATCTGTGGAGTCGTGAGACCCAGTACTTC
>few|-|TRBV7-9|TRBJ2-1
CASSVLGQTSLNNEQFF
TGTGCCAGCAGCGTACTGGGACAGACTAGCCTTAACAATGAGCAGTTCTTC
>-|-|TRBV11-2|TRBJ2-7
CASSPLWGVGEQYF
TGTGCCAGCAGCCCCCTATGGGGTGTAGGCGAGCAGTACTTC
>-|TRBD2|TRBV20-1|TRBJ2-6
CSARDEREGLVWANVLTF
TGCAGTGCTAGAGATGAACGGGAGGGTTTGGTCTGGGCCAACGTCCTGACTTTC
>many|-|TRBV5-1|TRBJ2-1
CASSDPGESSYNEQFF
TGCGCCAGCAGCGATCCAGGGGAAAGCTCCTACAATGAGCAGTTCTTC
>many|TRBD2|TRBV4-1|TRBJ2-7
CASSPRLAAWEQYF
TGCGCCAGCAGCCCCAGACTAGCGGCTTGGGAGCAGTACTTC
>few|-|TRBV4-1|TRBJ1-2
CASSQVPNYGYTF
TGCGCCAGCAGCCAAGTTCCGAACTATGGCTACACCTTC
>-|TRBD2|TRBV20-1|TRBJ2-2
CSAITSGRADGELFF
TGCAGTGCGATTACTAGCGGGAGGGCTGACGGGGAGCTGTTTTTT
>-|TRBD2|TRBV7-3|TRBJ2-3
CASSLRASGKEIPTTDTQYF
TGTGCCAGCAGCTTACGGGCTAGCGGGAAGGAGATACCCACCACAGATACGCAGTATTTT
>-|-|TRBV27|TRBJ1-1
CASSLRGSTTEAFF
TGTGCCAGCAGTTTAAGGGGGTCGACCACTGAAGCTTTCTTT
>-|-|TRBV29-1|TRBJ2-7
CSVAPGAYEQYF
TGCAGCGTCGCTCCGGGAGCCTACGAGCAGTACTTC
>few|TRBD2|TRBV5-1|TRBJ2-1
CASSFFSGSSYNEQFF
TGCGCCAGCAGCTTTTTTAGCGGGAGCTCCTACAATGAGCAGTTCTTC
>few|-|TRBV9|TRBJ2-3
CASNGGDGADTQYF
TGTGCCAGCAATGGGGGCGATGGAGCAGATACGCAGTATTTT
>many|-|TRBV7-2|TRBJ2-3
CASSDAYGSTDTQYF
TGTGCCAGCAGCGACGCCTACGGTAGCACAGATACGCAGTATTTT
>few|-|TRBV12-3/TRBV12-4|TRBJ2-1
CASDLIRGQGRFF
TGTGCCAGCGACCTCATCCGCGGTCAGGGGCGGTTCTTC
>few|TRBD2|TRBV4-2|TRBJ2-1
CASSRGLAGGGEQFF
TGTGCCAGCAGCCGAGGACTAGCGGGCGGTGGCGAGCAGTTCTTC
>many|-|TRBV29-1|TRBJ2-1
CSGRQRYNEQFF
TGCAGCGGACGACAGAGGTACAATGAGCAGTTCTTC
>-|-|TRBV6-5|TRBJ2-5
CASSYMVDRQETQYF
TGTGCCAGCAGTTACATGGTGGATAGGCAAGAGACCCAGTACTTC
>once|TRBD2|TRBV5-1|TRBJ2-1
CASSSLAGVNEQVF
TGCGCCAGCAGCTCCCTAGCGGGAGTTAATGAGCAGGTCTTC
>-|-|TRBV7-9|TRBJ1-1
CASSQAGARGSTEAFF
TGTGCCAGCAGCCAGGCGGGGGCCCGGGGTAGCACTGAAGCTTTCTTT
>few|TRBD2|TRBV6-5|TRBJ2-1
CASSLGRGLAGAYNEQFF
TGTGCCAGCAGTTTAGGGAGGGGGCTAGCGGGAGCTTACAATGAGCAGTTCTTC
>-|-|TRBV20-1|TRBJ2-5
CSADDRAHETQYF
TGCAGTGCTGACGACCGGGCCCATGAGACCCAGTACTTC
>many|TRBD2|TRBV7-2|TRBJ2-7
CASSLALPSGFNEQYF
TGTGCCAGCAGCTTAGCGCTACCTAGCGGGTTCAACGAGCAGTACTTC
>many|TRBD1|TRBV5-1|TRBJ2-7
CASSPRQGNYYEQYF
TGCGCCAGCAGCCCGCGACAGGGGAATTACTACGAGCAGTACTTC
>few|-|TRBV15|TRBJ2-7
CATSPGRQHEQYF
TGTGCCACCAGCCCCGGCCGACAGCACGAGCAGTACTTC
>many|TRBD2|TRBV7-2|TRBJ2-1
CASSLWTSGRKDEQFF
TGTGCCAGCAGCCTATGGACTAGCGGGAGAAAAGATGAGCAGTTCTTC
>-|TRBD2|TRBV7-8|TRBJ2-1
CASSLTAGDSEQFF
TGTGCCAGCAGCTTAACCGCGGGAGATAGTGAGCAGTTCTTC
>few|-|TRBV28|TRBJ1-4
CASSRDPPTRSEKLFF
TGTGCCAGCAGTCGGGACCCTCCAACGAGAAGTGAAAAACTGTTTTTT
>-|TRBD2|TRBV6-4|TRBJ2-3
CASSDSGSGTSEDTQYF
TGTGCCAGCAGTGACTCGGGGAGCGGGACCTCGGAAGATACGCAGTATTTT
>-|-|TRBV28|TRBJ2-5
CASSLSSPKTQYF
TGTGCCAGCAGCTTATCCTCCCCGAAGACCCAGTACTTC
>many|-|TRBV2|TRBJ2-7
CASSEVARAGEQYF
TGTGCCAGCAGTGAAGTTGCACGAGCTGGCGAGCAGTACTTC
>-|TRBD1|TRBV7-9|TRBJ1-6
CASSSGQGYSPLHF
TGTGCCAGCAGCTCCGGACAGGGGTATTCACCCCTCCACTTT
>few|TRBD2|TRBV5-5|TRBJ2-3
CASSLPRLAGGWDTQYF
TGTGCCAGCAGCTTGCCCCGACTAGCGGGAGGCTGGGATACGCAGTATTTT
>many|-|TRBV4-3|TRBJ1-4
CASSPRIVSEKLFF
TGCGCCAGCAGCCCCAGGATCGTATCGGAAAAACTGTTTTTT
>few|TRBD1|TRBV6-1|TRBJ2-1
CASSDNRGSWLGTYNEQFF
TGTGCCAGCAGTGATAACAGGGGGAGTTGGTTAGGAACGTACAATGAGCAGTTCTTC
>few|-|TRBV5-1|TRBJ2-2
CASSLTARSNTGELFF
TGCGCCAGCAGCTTGACGGCCAGGTCGAACACCGGGGAGCTGTTTTTT
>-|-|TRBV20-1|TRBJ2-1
CSVLLDWAAGVSNEQFF
TGCAGTGTGCTCCTGGATTGGGCCGCCGGCGTTAGCAATGAGCAGTTCTTC
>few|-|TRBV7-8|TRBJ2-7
CASSLDWTATSQQYF
TGTGCCAGCAGCTTAGATTGGACAGCGACGAGTCAGCAGTACTTC
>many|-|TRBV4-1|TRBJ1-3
CAKVRTDGNTIYF
TGCGCCAAGGTGCGGACAGACGGAAACACCATATATTTT
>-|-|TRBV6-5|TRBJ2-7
CASSYSDWYEQYF
TGTGCCAGCAGTTACTCTGACTGGTACGAGCAGTACTTC
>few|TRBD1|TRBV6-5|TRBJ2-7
CASSHDRGTYEQYF
TGTGCCAGCAGTCACGACAGGGGGACCTACGAGCAGTACTTC
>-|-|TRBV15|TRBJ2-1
CATSRDRGRVSYNEQFF
TGTGCCACCAGCAGAGATCGAGGGCGGGTATCATACAATGAGCAGTTCTTC
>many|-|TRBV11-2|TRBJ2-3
CASSLTVSTDTQYF
TGTGCCAGCAGCTTAACGGTTAGCACAGATACGCAGTATTTT
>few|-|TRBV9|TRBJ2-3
CASSGLYSTDTQYF
TGTGCCAGCAGCGGATTATACAGCACAGATACGCAGTATTTT
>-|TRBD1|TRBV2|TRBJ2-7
CANRQGSSYEQYF
TGTGCCAACCGACAGGGAAGCTCCTACGAGCAGTACTTC